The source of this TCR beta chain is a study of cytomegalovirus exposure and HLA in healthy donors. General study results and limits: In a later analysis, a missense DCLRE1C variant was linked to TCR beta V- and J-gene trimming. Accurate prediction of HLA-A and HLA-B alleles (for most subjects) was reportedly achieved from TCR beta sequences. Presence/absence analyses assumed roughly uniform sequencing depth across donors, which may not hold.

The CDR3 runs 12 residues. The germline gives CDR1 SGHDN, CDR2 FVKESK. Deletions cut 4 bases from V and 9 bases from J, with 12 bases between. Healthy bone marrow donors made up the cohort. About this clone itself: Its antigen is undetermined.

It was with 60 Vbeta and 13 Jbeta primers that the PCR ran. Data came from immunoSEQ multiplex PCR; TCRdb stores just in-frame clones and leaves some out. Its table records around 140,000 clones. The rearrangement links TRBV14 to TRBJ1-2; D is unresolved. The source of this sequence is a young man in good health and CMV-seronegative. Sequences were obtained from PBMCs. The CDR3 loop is CASSPAGGSYTF. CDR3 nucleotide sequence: TGTGCCAGCAGCCCGGCGGGAGGGAGCTACACCTTC.